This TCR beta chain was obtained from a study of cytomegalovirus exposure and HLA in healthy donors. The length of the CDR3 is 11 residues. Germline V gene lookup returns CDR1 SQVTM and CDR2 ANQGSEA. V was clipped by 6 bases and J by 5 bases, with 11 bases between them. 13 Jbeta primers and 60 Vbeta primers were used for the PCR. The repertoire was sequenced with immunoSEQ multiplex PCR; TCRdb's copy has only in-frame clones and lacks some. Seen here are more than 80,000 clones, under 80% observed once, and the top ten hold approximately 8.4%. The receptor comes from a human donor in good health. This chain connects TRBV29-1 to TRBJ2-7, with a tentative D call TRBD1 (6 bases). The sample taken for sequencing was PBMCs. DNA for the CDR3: TGCAGCGTAAGGACAGTAAACGAGCAGTACTTC. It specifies CSVRTVNEQYF.